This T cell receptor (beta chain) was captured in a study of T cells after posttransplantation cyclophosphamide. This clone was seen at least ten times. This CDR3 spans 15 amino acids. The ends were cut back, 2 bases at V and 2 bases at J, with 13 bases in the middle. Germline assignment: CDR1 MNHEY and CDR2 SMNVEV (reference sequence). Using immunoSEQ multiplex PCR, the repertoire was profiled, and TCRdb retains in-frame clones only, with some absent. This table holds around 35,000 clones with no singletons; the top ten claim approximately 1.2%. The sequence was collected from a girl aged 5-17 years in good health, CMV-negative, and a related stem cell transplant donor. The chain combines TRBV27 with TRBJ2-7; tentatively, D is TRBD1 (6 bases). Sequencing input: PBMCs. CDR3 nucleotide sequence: TGTGCCAGCAGTTTAAGTAAACAGGGCCCCTACGAGCAGTACTTC. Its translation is CASSLSKQGPYEQYF.